The 14 T cell receptor beta chains given below trace back to one sample, sequenced in a study of cytomegalovirus exposure and HLA in healthy donors. The PCR was carried out with 60 Vbeta primers and 13 Jbeta primers. Generated by immunoSEQ multiplex PCR, the TCRdb table keeps only in-frame clones and is missing some. The sample's table shows 150,000 to 200,000 clones. Sequenced material: PBMCs. These receptors all stem from a young man in good health and CMV-seronegative.

The chain employs TRBV6-5 and TRBJ2-7, with 7 bases fitting TRBD1. Germline assignment: CDR1 MNHEY and CDR2 SVGAGI. The junction had 8 bases not matched to a gene; V was cut back by 5 bases and J by 4 bases. The CDR3 is made up of 14 amino acids. DNA of the CDR3: TGTGCCAGCAGTCGAACCCGGGACAGTTACGAGCAGTACTTC. This codes for CASSRTRDSYEQYF.

The chain joins TRBV4-3 to TRBJ2-2; 8 bases align to TRBD2. This CDR3 has 20 amino acids. The V and J ends lost 0 bases and 8 bases, in that order; junction bases with no gene match: 20. Germline CDR1 reads LGHNA; CDR2 reads YSLEER. The CDR3 protein is CASSQEGLGLRAGENGELFF. CDR3 sequence (DNA): TGCGCCAGCAGCCAAGAAGGCCTGGGTCTCCGAGCGGGAGAGAATGGGGAGCTGTTTTTT.

This chain joins TRBV11-2 and TRBJ1-1, with a possible D match to TRBD1 (6 bases). V was clipped by 1 base and J by 8 bases, with 11 bases between them. Germline V CDR1 and CDR2: SGHAT, FQNNGV. CDR3 length: 13 residues. The CDR3 here is CASSLGWGTEAFF. The CDR3 bases are TGTGCCAGCAGCTTAGGATGGGGGACAGAAGCTTTCTTT.

The V gene is TRBV11-2, the J gene TRBJ2-7; D is perhaps TRBD1 (5 bases). V lost 1 base and J 4 bases, leaving 17 bases between the germline ends. This CDR3 comprises 16 residues. The germline CDR1 and CDR2 sequences are SGHAT and FQNNGV. CDR3 DNA: TGTGCCAGCAGCTTAGGACAGCCAGCAACAACGTACGAGCAGTACTTC. Encoded protein: CASSLGQPATTYEQYF.

In nucleotides, the CDR3 is TGTGCCAGCAGTGCCTGGACAGGGCAAAACATTCAGTACTTC. Translated, it gives CASSAWTGQNIQYF. The chain recombines TRBV27 with TRBJ2-4, with 8 bases identical to TRBD1. Germline V gene lookup returns CDR1 MNHEY and CDR2 SMNVEV (reference sequence). This CDR3 is built from 14 residues. Trimming removed 5 bases from V and 5 bases from J; junction bases left unmatched: 5.

The chain joins TRBV2 to TRBJ2-1; no definite D call. The V gene's germline CDR1 is SNHLY and CDR2 FYNNEI. This CDR3 region has 11 residues. V was shortened by 7 bases and J by 7 bases, with 8 bases between the two germline ends. CDR3 nucleotide sequence: TGTGCCAGCAAAACGGTTAATGAGCAGTTCTTC. Translation gives CASKTVNEQFF.

The chain recombines TRBV27 with TRBJ2-7; D is possibly TRBD1 (5 bases). The germline CDR1 and CDR2 sequences are MNHEY and SMNVEV (reference sequence). The germline V and J ends were trimmed by 10 bases and 6 bases, with 19 bases remaining between them. The CDR3 length is 13 residues. The CDR3 here is CATSLGQRGEQYF. The CDR3 nucleotides read TGTGCCACGTCGTTGGGGCAGAGAGGCGAGCAGTACTTC.

CDR3 residues: CASCRLETWDEQFF. In nucleotides, the CDR3 is TGTGCCAGCTGCCGACTAGAGACGTGGGATGAGCAGTTCTTC. The V call is TRBV6-1, the J call TRBJ2-1, with D perhaps TRBD2 (6 bases). The CDR3 is made up of 14 amino acids. Trimming stripped 8 bases from V and 8 bases from J, with 19 bases between. Germline lookup yields CDR1 MNHNS and CDR2 SASEGT.

The V gene is TRBV18, the J gene TRBJ2-7; 15 nucleotides line up with TRBD2. Germline trimming cut 3 bases from V and 5 bases from J; bases unmatched to any gene: 8. The germline V gene has CDR1 KGHSH and CDR2 LQKENI. CDR3 size: 17 residues. Written as DNA, the CDR3 is TGTGCCAGCTCACCGACGGGACTAGCGGGAGGAGCCCACGAGCAGTACTTC. Translated: CASSPTGLAGGAHEQYF.

This chain joins TRBV5-4 and TRBJ2-1, with TRBD1 matching 8 bases. The ends lost 4 bases at V and 6 bases at J; junction bases unmatched: 3. CDR3 length: 13 amino acids. CDR1 SGHNT and CDR2 YYREEE come from the germline V gene (reference sequence). CDR3 in amino acids: CASSAGTGNEQFF. CDR3 in DNA: TGTGCCAGCAGCGCCGGGACAGGCAATGAGCAGTTCTTC. Together with reference TRBV5-4 and TRBJ2-1, the CDR3 gives the full variable domain: ETGVTQSPTHLIKTRGQQVTLRCSSQSGHNTVSWYQQALGQGPQFIFQYYREEENGRGNFPPRFSGLQFPNYSSELNVNALELDDSALYLCASSAGTGNEQFFGPGTRLTVL.

This rearrangement joins TRBV6-1 to TRBJ2-7; maybe TRBD1 (8 bases). CDR1 MNHNS and CDR2 SASEGT come from the germline V gene. CDR3 size: 14 residues. V lost 5 bases and J 5 bases, leaving 16 bases between the germline ends. The CDR3: CASSLQGEGDEQYF. DNA of the CDR3: TGTGCCAGCAGTTTACAGGGGGAGGGGGACGAGCAGTACTTC.

The rearrangement joins TRBV7-9 to TRBJ2-1; TRBD2 matches 13 bases. CDR3 length: 15 amino acids. V lost 5 bases, J lost 5 bases, and 3 bases stayed unmatched. Looked up from germline, CDR1 is SEHNR and CDR2 is FQNEAQ (reference sequence). The CDR3 here is CASSQGLAGNNEQFF. CDR3 DNA: TGTGCCAGCAGCCAGGGACTAGCGGGGAACAATGAGCAGTTCTTC.

The chain joins TRBV19 to TRBJ2-5; D remains ambiguous. Trimming shortened V by 0 bases and J by 2 bases, and 10 bases separated the two germline ends. The CDR3 sequence is 15 residues long. Germline V gives CDR1 LNHDA, CDR2 SQIVND (reference sequence). In nucleotides, the CDR3 is TGTGCCAGTAGTATAGATCATACATTACAAGAGACCCAGTACTTC. This codes for CASSIDHTLQETQYF.

As concerns this clone: At one boundary the junction diverges from the germline segment, which might be a read error. In DNA form, the CDR3 reads TGCACCAGCAGCCAAGACGGTGGGGGGGGAGGAGGAGCTGAAGCTTTCTTT. Its protein is CTSSQDGGGGGGAEAFF. The rearrangement joins TRBV4-3 to TRBJ1-1, with D perhaps matching TRBD1 (5 bases). Germline lookup yields CDR1 LGHNA and CDR2 YSLEER. The CDR3 has 17 amino acids.